These 5 T cell receptor beta chains originate from one sample sequenced in a study of long-term antiretroviral therapy in people with HIV. Assay version v3.0 of immunoSEQ was used, and it was run at survey level. Assay used: immunoSEQ multiplex PCR; TCRdb lists only in-frame clones, some missing. The profile shows approximately 30,000 clones, 95% to 98% of them singletons. This specimen consisted of unsorted PBMCs, obtained 7.6 years after starting antiretroviral therapy. The source of these receptors is a man between 25 and 39 years old with HIV.

The genes are TRBV2 and TRBJ2-5; no clear D. Trimming pared 2 bases from V and 3 bases from J, leaving 13 bases between. CDR1 SNHLY and CDR2 FYNNEI come from the germline V gene. The CDR3 runs 15 residues. CDR3 DNA: TGTGCCAGCAGTGAAAAGTCTGTGGTGGAAGAGACCCAGTACTTC. Translation: CASSEKSVVEETQYF.

J is TRBJ1-4 and V is TRBV30, with a tentative D call TRBD1 (5 bases). Trimming shortened V by 5 bases and J by 7 bases, and 20 bases separated the two germline ends. This CDR3 is built from 15 residues. Germline V gene lookup returns CDR1 GTSNPN and CDR2 SVGIG (reference sequence). The CDR3 nucleotides read TGTGCCTGGTGCCCCCCGGGGGTATTTGGTGAAAAACTGTTTTTT. This codes for CAWCPPGVFGEKLFF. Based on the CDR3 plus reference TRBV30 and TRBJ1-4, the full variable domain is SQTIHQWPATLVQPVGSPLSLECTVEGTSNPNLYWYRQAAGRGLQLLFYSVGIGQISSEVPQNLSASRPQDRQFILSSKKLLLSDSGFYLCAWCPPGVFGEKLFFGSGTQLSVL.

This chain links TRBV7-9 with TRBJ2-7, with D maybe TRBD1 (6 bases). CDR1 and CDR2 (germline): SEHNR, FQNEAQ (reference sequence). V lost 1 base and J lost 4, with 14 bases in between. The CDR3 spans 15 residues. CDR3 coding DNA: TGTGCCAGCAGCTTAGGGGGGCAGGGGATTTACGAGCAGTACTTC. Translating it yields CASSLGGQGIYEQYF.

This chain connects TRBV21-1 to TRBJ1-2; the tabulated D call, TRBD1, remains unverified against the DNA. TRBV21-1 is recorded as a pseudogene. This CDR3 region has 16 residues. The CDR3 nucleotides read TGTGCCAGCAGCAAACGGCCCAGGGGGGACAACTATGGCTACACCTTC. This sequence encodes CASSKRPRGDNYGYTF.

The J gene is TRBJ1-1, the V gene TRBV4-1; possibly TRBD1 for D (5 bases). The CDR3 has 14 residues. Germline V gene data show CDR1 as MGHRA and CDR2 as YSYEKL. Trimming removed 1 base from V and 11 bases from J, with 17 bases in between. The CDR3 nucleotides read TGCGCCAGCAGCCAAGTTTCGGGGGAGTGGTATGCTTTCTTT. Protein: CASSQVSGEWYAFF.